A selection of T cell receptor beta chains follows, all from one sample in a study of Graves' ophthalmopathy and Graves' hyperthyroidism. TCRdb recomputed calls from the multiplex PCR reads with MiXCR, one row per CDR3 protein. The sample carries roughly 1.1 million distinct CDR3 sequences, less than 45% recorded once. The sample taken for sequencing was peripheral blood or thyroid tissue (not recorded which). The receptors were gathered from an adult man with Graves' hyperthyroidism. Each CDR3 is given with its conserved first and last residue. D genes are given only for firm matches. Rows give clone size only sometimes, using once, few, many, or a class for an expanded clone.

j_call v_call d_call clone_size cdr3_aa cdr3_nt
TRBJ1-5 TRBV9 . many CASSKGGGNQPQHF TGTGCCAGCAGCAAGGGAGGGGGTAATCAGCCCCAGCATTTT
TRBJ2-5 TRBV5-1 TRBD2 . CASSSRTSGTQETQYF TGCGCCAGCAGCTCCCGGACTAGCGGGACCCAAGAGACCCAGTACTTC
TRBJ2-5 TRBV2 . many CASGSASQETQYF TGTGCCAGCGGGAGCGCTAGCCAAGAGACCCAGTACTTC
TRBJ1-1 TRBV7-2 TRBD1 . CASSWGQIRTEAFF TGTGCCAGCAGCTGGGGACAGATAAGAACTGAAGCTTTCTTT
TRBJ1-1 TRBV10-3 . few CAWGGGTEAFF TGTGCCTGGGGGGGGGGCACTGAAGCTTTCTTT
TRBJ2-2 TRBV19 . . CASSWGWELFF TGTGCCAGTAGTTGGGGGTGGGAGCTGTTTTTT
TRBJ2-7 TRBV7-9 . . CASSLPEAPYEQYF TGTGCCAGCAGCTTACCCGAGGCCCCCTACGAGCAGTACTTC
TRBJ1-2 TRBV2 . . CASSDRHLVVVYTF TGTGCCAGCAGTGATCGGCACTTGGTCGTGGTCTACACCTTC
TRBJ1-6 TRBV7-8 . . CASSCQGPPSTSSPLHF TGTGCCAGCAGTTGCCAAGGTCCGCCGTCCACATCTTCGCCCCTCCACTTT
TRBJ1-4 TRBV7-6 TRBD1 many CASSPTRTGGYATNEKLFF TGTGCCAGCAGCCCAACGAGGACAGGGGGCTATGCAACTAATGAAAAACTGTTTTTT
TRBJ2-7 TRBV11-2 . few CASSLGAGAFSYEQYF TGTGCCAGCAGCTTAGGGGCGGGGGCGTTCTCCTACGAGCAGTACTTC
TRBJ1-5 TRBV20-1 TRBD1 . CSAITGVIRQPQHF TGCAGTGCTATAACAGGGGTAATACGTCAGCCCCAGCATTTT
TRBJ2-7 TRBV9 TRBD2 many CASSVDGGGSYEQYF TGTGCCAGCAGCGTAGATGGCGGGGGATCCTACGAGCAGTACTTC
TRBJ2-5 TRBV29-1 . . CSVDLGSRETQYF TGCAGCGTTGATCTCGGGAGTCGTGAGACCCAGTACTTC
TRBJ1-2 TRBV10-2 TRBD1 . CASRPGQGAIGYTF TGTGCCAGCAGACCGGGACAGGGGGCTATCGGCTACACCTTC
TRBJ2-6 TRBV4-3 TRBD2 . CASSQDGGDPAGANVLTF TGCGCCAGCAGCCAAGATGGGGGGGACCCGGCTGGGGCCAACGTCCTGACTTTC
TRBJ2-3 TRBV15 . few CATSRGQGPAEGTQYF TGTGCCACCAGCAGAGGCCAGGGCCCGGCCGAGGGTACGCAGTATTTT
TRBJ1-5 TRBV20-1 . . CSATQGAEGQPQHF TGCAGTGCTACCCAGGGTGCGGAGGGTCAGCCCCAGCATTTT
TRBJ1-2 TRBV7-3 . many CASSLNPNSQAYGYTF TGTGCCAGCAGCCTTAACCCCAATTCCCAAGCCTATGGCTACACCTTC
TRBJ1-1 TRBV6-1 TRBD1 . CASKDRTNTEAFF TGTGCCAGCAAGGACAGGACTAACACTGAAGCTTTCTTT
TRBJ1-2 TRBV6-2/TRBV6-3 . . CASSFPEGWIDGYTF TGTGCCAGCAGTTTCCCGGAGGGTTGGATTGATGGCTACACCTTC
TRBJ2-7 TRBV6-1 . few CASKKASYEQYF TGTGCCAGCAAGAAGGCTTCCTACGAGCAGTACTTC
TRBJ2-5 TRBV6-2/TRBV6-3 TRBD2 . CASSSRTSGLFETQYF TGTGCCAGCAGTTCCAGGACTAGCGGGTTGTTCGAGACCCAGTACTTC
TRBJ1-2 TRBV7-9 . many CASSARDTRSNTF TGTGCCAGCAGCGCTCGGGACACCCGAAGTAACACCTTC
TRBJ1-1 TRBV12-3/TRBV12-4 TRBD1 many CASTHRGHTEAFF TGTGCCAGCACCCACAGGGGTCACACTGAAGCTTTCTTT
TRBJ2-5 TRBV10-3 . many CATGVGARIGETQYF TGTGCCACCGGGGTGGGGGCACGAATCGGGGAGACCCAGTACTTC
TRBJ1-1 TRBV2 . many CASSESSGTEAFF TGTGCCAGCAGTGAGTCCAGCGGGACTGAAGCTTTCTTT
TRBJ2-7 TRBV5-6 . many CASSDETYEQYF TGTGCCAGCAGCGATGAAACCTACGAGCAGTACTTC
TRBJ2-2 TRBV7-8 . many CASSLVGGPTGELFF TGTGCCAGCAGCTTAGTGGGGGGGCCGACCGGGGAGCTGTTTTTT
TRBJ2-7 TRBV7-2 TRBD2 few CASRPPTSGNYEQYF TGTGCCAGCAGACCTCCGACTAGCGGGAACTACGAGCAGTACTTC
TRBJ2-7 TRBV29-1 TRBD1 once CSRPFGTGGLEQYF TGCAGCCGCCCTTTCGGGACAGGGGGTCTCGAGCAGTACTTC
TRBJ1-5 TRBV7-8 TRBD1 . CASSLKVGTGGYSNQPQHF TGTGCCAGCAGCTTGAAAGTTGGGACAGGGGGTTATAGCAATCAGCCCCAGCATTTT
TRBJ2-5 TRBV10-3 TRBD2 . CAISLAGQGFGGETQYF TGTGCCATCAGCCTAGCGGGCCAGGGGTTTGGAGGAGAGACCCAGTACTTC
TRBJ2-3 TRBV12-3/TRBV12-4 . few CASRPTASTDTQYF TGTGCCAGCAGGCCCACGGCTAGCACAGATACGCAGTATTTT
TRBJ2-5 TRBV7-2 . many CASSPTGAGTQETQYF TGTGCCAGCAGCCCGACGGGCGCAGGGACCCAAGAGACCCAGTACTTC
TRBJ2-2 TRBV29-1 TRBD2 many CSVAPSGNTGELFF TGCAGCGTTGCGCCTAGCGGGAACACCGGGGAGCTGTTTTTT
TRBJ2-7 TRBV6-5 . few CASSYKRDPRGGYEQYF TGTGCCAGCAGTTACAAGCGGGACCCTCGAGGGGGCTACGAGCAGTACTTC
TRBJ1-6 TRBV20-1 TRBD1 . CSASSGQTSSYNSPLHF TGCAGTGCCAGCTCGGGACAGACAAGCTCCTATAATTCACCCCTCCACTTT
TRBJ2-2 TRBV10-3 . . CAIGRPRLSGELFF TGTGCCATCGGACGGCCTCGACTTTCCGGGGAGCTGTTTTTT
TRBJ1-3 TRBV7-6 . many CASSLLRDGNTIYF TGTGCCAGCAGCTTACTCAGGGATGGAAACACCATATATTTT
TRBJ2-4 TRBV15 TRBD2 . CATSRVLFSGRGSYNEQYF TGTGCCACCAGCAGAGTTCTTTTTAGCGGGAGGGGTTCCTACAATGAGCAGTACTTC
TRBJ1-6 TRBV7-9 . few CASSHATLGGNNSPLHF TGCGCCAGCAGCCACGCAACCTTGGGGGGAAATAATTCACCCCTCCACTTT
TRBJ2-5 TRBV7-9 TRBD2 few CASRTSGRFGETQYF TGTGCCAGCAGAACTAGCGGGAGATTCGGAGAGACCCAGTACTTC
TRBJ2-2 TRBV7-6 TRBD2 . CASSLAGLNTRRVGELFF TGTGCCAGCAGCCTAGCGGGATTAAACACCCGGAGAGTCGGGGAGCTGTTTTTT
TRBJ2-6 TRBV9 TRBD1 many CASSQGAAGANVLTF TGTGCCAGCAGTCAGGGGGCGGCTGGGGCCAACGTCCTGACTTTC
TRBJ1-6 TRBV5-5 TRBD1 . CASSLRTGGYESPLHF TGTGCCAGCAGCCTACGGACAGGCGGCTACGAATCACCCCTCCACTTT
TRBJ2-2 TRBV6-6 . few CASSNERTEYTGELFF TGTGCCAGCAGTAACGAGCGGACGGAGTACACCGGGGAGCTGTTTTTT
TRBJ1-5 TRBV7-9 . few CASRSRVGVVNQPQHF TGTGCCAGCAGATCCCGCGTGGGGGTAGTCAATCAGCCCCAGCATTTT
TRBJ1-2 TRBV7-9 . . CASSLSAGGGVGYTF TGTGCCAGCAGCTTATCTGCGGGAGGGGGGGTTGGCTACACCTTC
TRBJ2-5 TRBV4-3 TRBD2 few CASSQRLAGGVETQYF TGCGCCAGCAGCCAGCGACTAGCGGGAGGGGTGGAGACCCAGTACTTC
TRBJ2-7 TRBV20-1 . few CSARDRADYEQYF TGCAGTGCTAGAGATAGGGCGGACTACGAGCAGTACTTC